This is a list of T cell receptor beta chains from one sample in a study of blood T cell repertoires in COVID-19. The data were produced by immunoSEQ multiplex PCR, yet TCRdb's version contains in-frame clones alone and is incomplete. The sample records under 200,000 clones, 82% being singletons. The sequenced sample consisted of PBMCs or T cells enriched from blood (not recorded which). The origin of the receptors is a woman aged 60-75 years with acute COVID-19. Each CDR3 is given without its conserved first and last residue. A D gene is named only where the DNA matches it firmly.

CDR3aa	d_gene	v_gene	j_gene
AISPRGEWYEQY	NA	TRBV10-3	TRBJ2-7
ASSQVGSVGNRGHNQPQH	TRBD1	TRBV4-2	TRBJ1-5
ASSLGVGGLDTEAF	TRBD1	TRBV7-9	TRBJ1-1
ASSFAVTDEQF	NA	TRBV5-6	TRBJ2-1
ASSVDGSSTDTQY	NA	TRBV9	TRBJ2-3
ASSLDLGLAGGYEQF	TRBD2	TRBV5-1	TRBJ2-1
ASSFGGTEAF	NA	TRBV12-3/TRBV12-4	TRBJ1-1
ASSYTGGYGYT	TRBD1	TRBV6-5	TRBJ1-2
ASSLGTRPRYTGELF	NA	TRBV9	TRBJ2-2
ASSRVRETDTQY	NA	TRBV6-2/TRBV6-3	TRBJ2-3
ASSPEGPSTNEKLF	NA	TRBV18	TRBJ1-4
ASPAGSGNTIY	NA	TRBV18	TRBJ1-3
ASRSSGNTIY	NA	TRBV3-1/TRBV3-2	TRBJ1-3
ATREGGGGYT	NA	TRBV28	TRBJ1-2
ASSSGQGNNEQF	TRBD1	TRBV6-2/TRBV6-3	TRBJ2-1
ASSPQGPNQPQH	NA	TRBV18	TRBJ1-5
ASSQYRGSQPQH	TRBD1	TRBV16	TRBJ1-5
ALVWGADGYT	NA	TRBV30	TRBJ1-2
ASSDGLAGGASSYEQY	TRBD2	TRBV10-1	TRBJ2-7
ASSLGDRGNQPQH	TRBD1	TRBV5-8	TRBJ1-5
ASATTGGVTEAF	TRBD1	TRBV5-1	TRBJ1-1
ASSVAPSGEQY	TRBD2	TRBV9	TRBJ2-7
ASSYTGQGRTEAF	TRBD1	TRBV6-6	TRBJ1-1
ASSPRTGAKSPLH	TRBD1	TRBV7-8	TRBJ1-6
ASREAQGLPYEQY	NA	TRBV27	TRBJ2-7
ASSATGVGELF	NA	TRBV10-1	TRBJ2-2
ASSLASFYSPLH	NA	TRBV11-2	TRBJ1-6
ASSSPRRPEAF	NA	TRBV11-3	TRBJ1-1
ASRPRLQGSEEKLF	NA	TRBV27	TRBJ1-4
ASSFVSDQPQH	NA	TRBV3-1/TRBV3-2	TRBJ1-5
ASSARQPGNTIY	NA	TRBV25-1	TRBJ1-3
ASRIVLNTGELF	NA	TRBV6-5	TRBJ2-2
ASRPWGGNYEQY	NA	TRBV5-4	TRBJ2-7
ASSPGQGTGELF	TRBD1	TRBV19	TRBJ2-2
ASSRQIQGAKNIQY	NA	TRBV6-2/TRBV6-3	TRBJ2-4
ASRVEQSSGNTIY	NA	TRBV2	TRBJ1-3
ASSEGTASGYT	NA	TRBV10-1	TRBJ1-2
ASSQGDRGGTGELF	TRBD1	TRBV4-3	TRBJ2-2
ASSLEGRILGQPQH	NA	TRBV7-2	TRBJ1-5
ASSQGGIQGATYEQY	TRBD1	TRBV14	TRBJ2-7
ASSESRGPEAF	TRBD1	TRBV10-1	TRBJ1-1
ASSHFGGGGNGYT	NA	TRBV9	TRBJ1-2
ASSSSGTSDF	TRBD2	TRBV6-5	TRBJ2-1
ASRRGDTQY	NA	TRBV27	TRBJ2-3
ASWGGRGGMVDTQY	TRBD2	TRBV4-1	TRBJ2-3